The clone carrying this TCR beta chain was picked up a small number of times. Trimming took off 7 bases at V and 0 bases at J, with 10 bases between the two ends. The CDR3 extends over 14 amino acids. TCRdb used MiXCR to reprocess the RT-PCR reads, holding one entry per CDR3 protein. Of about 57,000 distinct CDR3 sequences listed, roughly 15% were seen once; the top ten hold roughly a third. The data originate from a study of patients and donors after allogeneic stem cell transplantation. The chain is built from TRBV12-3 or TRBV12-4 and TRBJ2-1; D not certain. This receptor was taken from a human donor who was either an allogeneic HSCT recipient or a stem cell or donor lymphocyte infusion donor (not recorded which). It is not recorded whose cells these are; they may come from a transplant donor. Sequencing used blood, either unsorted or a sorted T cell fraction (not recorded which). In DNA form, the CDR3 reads TGTGCCAGCAAAATTCGGAGCTCCTACAATGAGCAGTTCTTC. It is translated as CASKIRSSYNEQFF.